This TCR beta chain was observed in a study of blood T cell repertoires in COVID-19. Study overall: Samples representing acute and convalescent COVID-19 were sourced from the United States, Italy and Spain.

The V segment lost 4 bases and the J segment 5 bases; nucleotides outside the gene matches: 6. CDR3 length equals 15 residues. CDR1 SGHNT and CDR2 YYREEE come from the germline V gene (reference sequence). TCRdb's table, derived via immunoSEQ multiplex PCR, lists solely in-frame clones and lacks some. Of under 200,000 clones in the sample, roughly 87% were seen once. This clonotype was sampled from a woman between 40 and 55 years old with acute or convalescent COVID-19. Sequenced: peripheral blood. V and J are TRBV5-4 and TRBJ2-7; TRBD2 agrees at 13 bases. The CDR3 DNA is TGTGCCAGCAGCCCCTCCGGGACTAGCGGGGACGAGCAGTACTTC. The encoded protein is CASSPSGTSGDEQYF.